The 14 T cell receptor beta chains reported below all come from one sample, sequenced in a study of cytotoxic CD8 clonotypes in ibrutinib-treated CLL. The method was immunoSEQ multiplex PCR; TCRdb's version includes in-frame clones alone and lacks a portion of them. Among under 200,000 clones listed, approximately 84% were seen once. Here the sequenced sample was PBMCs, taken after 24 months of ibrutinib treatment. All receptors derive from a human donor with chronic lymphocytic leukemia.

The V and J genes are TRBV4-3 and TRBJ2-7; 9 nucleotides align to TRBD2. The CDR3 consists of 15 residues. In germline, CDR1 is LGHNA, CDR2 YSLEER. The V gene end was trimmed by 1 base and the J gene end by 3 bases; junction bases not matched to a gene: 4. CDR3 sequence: CASSQVLAGFYEQYF. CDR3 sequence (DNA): TGCGCCAGCAGCCAAGTTCTAGCGGGGTTCTACGAGCAGTACTTC.

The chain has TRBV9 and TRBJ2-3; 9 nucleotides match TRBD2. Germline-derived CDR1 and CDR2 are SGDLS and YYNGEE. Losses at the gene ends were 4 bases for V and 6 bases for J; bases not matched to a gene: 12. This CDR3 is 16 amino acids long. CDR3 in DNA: TGTGCCAGCAGCTCCCGGGCGGGGGGGCCTTTGGATACGCAGTATTTT. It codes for CASSSRAGGPLDTQYF.

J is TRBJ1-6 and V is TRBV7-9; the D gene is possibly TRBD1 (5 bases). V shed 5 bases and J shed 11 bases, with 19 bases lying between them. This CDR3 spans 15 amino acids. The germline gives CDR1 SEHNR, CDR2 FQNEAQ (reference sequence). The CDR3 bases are TGTGCCAGCAGCCAAAGGGACTCGTTGATGGCACCCCTCCACTTT. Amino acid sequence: CASSQRDSLMAPLHF.

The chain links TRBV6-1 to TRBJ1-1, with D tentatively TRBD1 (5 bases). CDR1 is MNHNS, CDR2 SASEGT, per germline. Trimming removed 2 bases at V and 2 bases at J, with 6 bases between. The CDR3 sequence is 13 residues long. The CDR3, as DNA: TGTGCCAGCAGTGAAACAGGTAACACTGAAGCTTTCTTT. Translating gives CASSETGNTEAFF.

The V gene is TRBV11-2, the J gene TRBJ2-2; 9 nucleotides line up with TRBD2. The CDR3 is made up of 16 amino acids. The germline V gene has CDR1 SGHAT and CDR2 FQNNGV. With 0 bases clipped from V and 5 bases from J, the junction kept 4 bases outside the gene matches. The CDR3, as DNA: TGTGCCAGCAGCTTAGACAGCGGGGGGCATACCGGGGAGCTGTTTTTT. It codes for CASSLDSGGHTGELFF.

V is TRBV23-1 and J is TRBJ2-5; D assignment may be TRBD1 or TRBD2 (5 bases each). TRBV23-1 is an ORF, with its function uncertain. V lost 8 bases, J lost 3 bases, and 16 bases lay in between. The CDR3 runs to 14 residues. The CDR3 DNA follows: TGCGCCAGCCGCCGGGACGGGATTGAAGAGACCCAGTACTTC. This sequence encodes CASRRDGIEETQYF.

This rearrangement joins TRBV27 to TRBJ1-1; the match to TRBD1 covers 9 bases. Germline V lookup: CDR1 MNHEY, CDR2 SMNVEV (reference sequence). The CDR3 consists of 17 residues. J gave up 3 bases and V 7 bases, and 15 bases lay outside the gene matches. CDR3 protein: CASTLYSDRGYDTEAFF. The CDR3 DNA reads TGTGCCAGCACATTATATTCGGACAGGGGTTACGACACTGAAGCTTTCTTT.

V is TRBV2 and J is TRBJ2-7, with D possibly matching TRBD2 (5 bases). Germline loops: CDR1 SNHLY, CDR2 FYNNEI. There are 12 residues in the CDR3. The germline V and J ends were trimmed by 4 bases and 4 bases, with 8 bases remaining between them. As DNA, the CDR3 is TGTGCCAGCAGTGCCGGGGTATACGAGCAGTACTTC. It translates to CASSAGVYEQYF. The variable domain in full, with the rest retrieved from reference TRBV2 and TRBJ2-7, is EPEVTQTPSHQVTQMGQEVILRCVPISNHLYFYWYRQILGQKVEFLVSFYNNEISEKSEIFDDQFSVERPDGSNFTLKIRSTKLEDSAMYFCASSAGVYEQYFGPGTRLTVT.

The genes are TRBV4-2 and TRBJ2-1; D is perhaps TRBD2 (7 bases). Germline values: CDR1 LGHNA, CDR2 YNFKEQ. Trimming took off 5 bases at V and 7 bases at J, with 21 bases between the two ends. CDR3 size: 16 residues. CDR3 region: CASSVRGGPAGNEQFF. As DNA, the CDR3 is TGTGCCAGCAGCGTAAGGGGGGGACCCGCGGGGAATGAGCAGTTCTTC.

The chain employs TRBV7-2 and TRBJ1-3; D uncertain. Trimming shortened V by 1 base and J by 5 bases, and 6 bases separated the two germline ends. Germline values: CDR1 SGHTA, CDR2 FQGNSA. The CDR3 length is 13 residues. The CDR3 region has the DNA TGTGCCAGCAGCTTAGTCAGTCGAAACACCATATATTTT. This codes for CASSLVSRNTIYF. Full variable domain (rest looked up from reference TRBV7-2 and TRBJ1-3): GAGVSQSPSNKVTEKGKDVELRCDPISGHTALYWYRQSLGQGLEFLIYFQGNSAPDKSGLPSDRFSAERTGGSVSTLTIQRTQQEDSAVYLCASSLVSRNTIYFGEGSWLTVV.

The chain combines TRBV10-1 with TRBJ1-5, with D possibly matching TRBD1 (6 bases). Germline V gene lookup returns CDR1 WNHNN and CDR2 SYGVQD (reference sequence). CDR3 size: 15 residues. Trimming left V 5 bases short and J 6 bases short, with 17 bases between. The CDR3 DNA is TGCGCCAGCAGTCCCGGGACAAACCCAAGTCAGCCCCAGCATTTT. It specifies CASSPGTNPSQPQHF.

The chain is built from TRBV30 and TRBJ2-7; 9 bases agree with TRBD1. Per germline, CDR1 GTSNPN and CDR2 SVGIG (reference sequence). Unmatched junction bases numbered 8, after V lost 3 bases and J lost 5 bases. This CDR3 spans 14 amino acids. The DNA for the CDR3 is TGTGCCTGGAGGCCCCGGGACAGGGAGCACGAGCAGTACTTC. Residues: CAWRPRDREHEQYF.

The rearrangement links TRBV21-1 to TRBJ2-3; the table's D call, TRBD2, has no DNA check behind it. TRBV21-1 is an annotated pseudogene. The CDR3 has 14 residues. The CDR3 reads CASKLTRRADTQYF. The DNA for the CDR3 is TGTGCCAGCAAGCTCACTAGACGGGCGGATACGCAGTATTTT.

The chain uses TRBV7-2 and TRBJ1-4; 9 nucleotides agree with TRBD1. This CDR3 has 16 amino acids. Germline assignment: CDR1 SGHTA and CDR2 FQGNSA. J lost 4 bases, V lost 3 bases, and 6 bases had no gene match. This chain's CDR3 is CASSFTQGAVNEKLFF. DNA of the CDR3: TGTGCCAGCAGCTTCACACAGGGGGCGGTTAATGAAAAACTGTTTTTT.